The source of this T cell receptor beta chain is a study of Graves' ophthalmopathy and Graves' hyperthyroidism. This clonotype was detected ten times or more. Amplification of the TCR beta CDR3 regions used RNA transcripts (as template). RT-PCR in the first round used HTBI primers; a second-round multiplex PCR followed. A single record per CDR3 protein comes from TCRdb applying MiXCR to the multiplex PCR reads. The sample records roughly 420,000 distinct CDR3 sequences, over 20% being singletons. Absence of ophthalmopathy within 18 months of follow-up defined stable hyperthyroidism. Germline V lookup: CDR1 GTSNPN, CDR2 SVGIG (reference sequence). V shed 1 base and J shed 0 bases, with 7 bases lying between them. The CDR3 is made up of 15 amino acids.

The sequence came from a woman aged 18-29 years with stable Graves' hyperthyroidism. The gene calls are TRBV30 and TRBJ1-6, with D uncertain. Sequencing was carried out using peripheral blood. The CDR3 sequence is CAWSDESSYNSPLHF. The CDR3 DNA reads as TGTGCCTGGAGTGATGAGAGCTCCTATAATTCACCCCTCCACTTT. The whole variable domain, remainder taken from reference TRBV30 and TRBJ1-6, is SQTIHQWPATLVQPVGSPLSLECTVEGTSNPNLYWYRQAAGRGLQLLFYSVGIGQISSEVPQNLSASRPQDRQFILSSKKLLLSDSGFYLCAWSDESSYNSPLHFGNGTRLTVT.